These 17 T cell receptor beta chains were all obtained from the same sample, sequenced in a study of T-cell reconstitution after alpha-beta-depleted transplantation in children. For TCRbeta, the library was prepared with unique molecular identifiers. Using its own MiXCR run on the PCR reads, TCRdb lists one record per CDR3 protein. The sample has a few hundred thousand distinct CDR3 sequences, less than 15% seen once; the top ten hold about 3.9%. The sequenced sample was PBMCs, obtained from the stem cell graft. Receptors were obtained from a human donor who donated a stem cell graft to a child with Fanconi anemia.

In this sample, this clonotype turned up a few times. The rearrangement uses TRBV6-6 and TRBJ1-5; D ambiguous. The CDR3 has 13 residues. The germline V and J ends were trimmed by 2 bases and 5 bases, with 7 bases remaining between them. CDR1 is MNHNY and CDR2 is SVGAGI in the germline V gene (reference sequence). CDR3: CASSYGMDQPQHF. In DNA form, the CDR3 reads TGTGCCAGCAGTTACGGGATGGATCAGCCCCAGCATTTT.

This clonotype turned up a few times. The chain uses TRBV6-2 or TRBV6-3 and TRBJ2-1; weak D call: TRBD2 (5 bases). In germline, CDR1 is MNHEY, CDR2 SVGEGT. V lost 6 bases and J 0 bases, leaving 21 bases between the germline ends. The CDR3 has 18 amino acids. The CDR3 spells CASRISDRRGSSYNEQFF. The DNA of the CDR3 is TGTGCCAGCAGAATTTCCGATCGTCGGGGTAGCTCCTACAATGAGCAGTTCTTC.

This clonotype was recorded a few times. This rearrangement joins TRBV5-1 to TRBJ1-1, with D unclear. V lost 0 bases and J lost 0, with 9 bases in between. Germline CDR1 and CDR2: SGHRS and YFSETQ. This CDR3 has 15 amino acids. The CDR3, as DNA: TGCGCCAGCAGCTTGGTATGGTTCATGAACACTGAAGCTTTCTTT. Amino acids: CASSLVWFMNTEAFF. The whole variable domain, remainder taken from reference TRBV5-1 and TRBJ1-1, is KAGVTQTPRYLIKTRGQQVTLSCSPISGHRSVSWYQQTPGQGLQFLFEYFSETQRNKGNFPGRFSGRQFSNSRSEMNVSTLELGDSALYLCASSLVWFMNTEAFFGQGTRLTVV.

This clonotype was found a few times. The chain couples TRBV20-1 to TRBJ2-7; D ambiguous. Germline V gives CDR1 DFQATT, CDR2 SNEGSKA (reference sequence). The CDR3 contains 13 residues. Trimming removed 3 bases at V and 0 bases at J, with 9 bases between. The CDR3 DNA follows: TGCAGTGCTAGGACGTATAGCTCCTACGAGCAGTACTTC. It codes for CSARTYSSYEQYF.

This clonotype has at least ten counts. This sequence joins TRBV10-3 and TRBJ2-3, with TRBD2 as a possible D gene (6 bases). CDR3 length: 15 residues. The germline CDR1 and CDR2 sequences are ENHRY and SYGVKD. V shed 2 bases and J shed 0 bases, with 9 bases lying between them. As DNA, the CDR3 is TGTGCCATCAGTGAGAGTAGCGGAAGCACAGATACGCAGTATTTT. Its translation is CAISESSGSTDTQYF.

This clonotype appeared a few times. This chain connects TRBV12-3 or TRBV12-4 to TRBJ1-5; D may be TRBD1 (6 bases). The CDR3 consists of 17 residues. Between the trimmed V and J ends, which lost 3 bases and 1 base, there was a span of 16 bases. CDR3 sequence: CASSFFGGPESNQPQHF. The CDR3 coding sequence is TGTGCCAGCAGTTTTTTCGGGGGGCCCGAGAGCAATCAGCCCCAGCATTTT.

This clonotype was picked up a small number of times. CDR3: CSARPGTGAYSPLHF. CDR3 bases: TGCAGTGCTAGACCGGGGACAGGCGCGTATTCACCCCTCCACTTT. This rearrangement joins TRBV20-1 to TRBJ1-6; 8 bases match TRBD1. Germline V gene sequence: CDR1 DFQATT, CDR2 SNEGSKA (reference sequence). The CDR3 consists of 15 residues. Trimming took 2 bases from V and 8 from J; bases not matched to a gene: 8.

There are many counts of this clonotype. The rearrangement links TRBV7-9 to TRBJ2-1; 12 nucleotides match TRBD2. CDR1 SEHNR and CDR2 FQNEAQ come from the germline V gene (reference sequence). The CDR3 has 15 residues. The V segment lost 7 bases and the J segment 4 bases; nucleotides outside the gene matches: 5. CDR3 protein: CASTPTSGGYNEQFF. CDR3 DNA sequence: TGTGCCAGCACCCCGACTAGCGGGGGATACAATGAGCAGTTCTTC.

The rearrangement joins TRBV6-2 or TRBV6-3 to TRBJ1-5; D is perhaps TRBD1 (5 bases). The CDR3 extends over 14 amino acids. Trimming removed 5 bases from V and 3 bases from J, with 11 bases in between. CDR1 and CDR2 from the germline V gene are MNHEY and SVGEGT. This CDR3 is CASSRTSYNQPQHF. The CDR3 DNA follows: TGTGCCAGCAGTCGGACATCCTACAATCAGCCCCAGCATTTT.

The table lists this clonotype with many counts. The chain uses TRBV10-2 and TRBJ2-1; D gene unclear. V lost 8 bases to trimming and J lost 10 bases, with 15 bases between them. The CDR3 covers 12 residues. From germline, CDR1 is WSHSY and CDR2 SAAADI. This chain's CDR3 is CASARAQGEQFF. DNA for the CDR3: TGCGCCAGCGCCCGAGCGCAAGGGGAGCAGTTCTTC.

The table lists this clonotype with a few counts. V gene TRBV11-2 combines with J gene TRBJ2-1; D is perhaps TRBD1 or TRBD2 (5 bases each). Trimming stripped 5 bases from V and 7 bases from J, with 12 bases between. This CDR3 spans 13 amino acids. CDR1 and CDR2 from the germline V gene are SGHAT and FQNNGV. CDR3 in DNA: TGTGCCAGCAGCCCCCCCGGGGCTAATGAGCAGTTCTTC. Its protein product is CASSPPGANEQFF.

The chain links TRBV11-1 to TRBJ1-6; no firm D call. The CDR3 totals 15 residues. Trimming pared 0 bases from V and 9 bases from J, leaving 12 bases between. Germline values: CDR1 SGHAT, CDR2 FQDESV (reference sequence). CDR3 sequence (DNA): TGTGCCAGCAGCTTAGCGCTGGCCGTGGGTTCACCCCTCCACTTT. Amino acid sequence: CASSLALAVGSPLHF.

This clonotype was observed at least ten times. The gene calls are TRBV5-6 and TRBJ2-2; the D is unclear. The CDR3 totals 16 residues. With 4 bases removed from V and 1 base from J, the gap between germline ends came to 14 bases. Germline values: CDR1 SGHDT, CDR2 YYEEEE. The CDR3 sequence: CASSEKGPQNTGELFF. CDR3 sequence (DNA): TGTGCCAGCAGCGAGAAGGGTCCCCAGAACACCGGGGAGCTGTTTTTT. The variable domain in full, completed from reference TRBV5-6 and TRBJ2-2, reads DAGVTQSPTHLIKTRGQQVTLRCSPKSGHDTVSWYQQALGQGPQFIFQYYEEEERQRGNFPDRFSGHQFPNYSSELNVNALLLGDSALYLCASSEKGPQNTGELFFGEGSRLTVL.

This clonotype was seen more than once but under ten times. The rearrangement joins TRBV20-1 to TRBJ2-1, with 7 bases identical to TRBD2. J gave up 4 bases and V 5 bases, and 11 bases lay outside the gene matches. CDR3 length: 15 amino acids. Germline assignment: CDR1 DFQATT and CDR2 SNEGSKA (reference sequence). CDR3 region: CSAPHPSGGYNEQFF. CDR3 DNA: TGCAGTGCTCCTCATCCTAGCGGAGGTTACAATGAGCAGTTCTTC.

There are many counts of this clonotype. The gene calls are TRBV10-3 and TRBJ1-6; TRBD1 matches at 7 bases. CDR3 length: 17 amino acids. The J segment lost 1 base and the V segment lost 3 bases, leaving 6 bases of the junction unmatched. Germline V gene sequence: CDR1 ENHRY, CDR2 SYGVKD. The CDR3 DNA is TGTGCCATCAGTGAAGTCGGACAGGTGTCCTATAATTCACCCCTCCACTTT. Its protein is CAISEVGQVSYNSPLHF.

This clonotype was detected many times. The rearrangement links TRBV7-9 to TRBJ2-1; TRBD2 matches at 13 bases. Trimming took 4 bases from V and 5 from J; bases not matched to a gene: 5. The CDR3 consists of 16 residues. Per germline, CDR1 SEHNR and CDR2 FQNEAQ (reference sequence). CDR3 protein: CASSSGGTSGDNEQFF. The CDR3 DNA reads TGTGCCAGCAGCTCTGGCGGGACTAGCGGGGACAATGAGCAGTTCTTC.

The rearrangement uses TRBV4-2 and TRBJ2-5; D might be TRBD2 (5 bases). The V and J ends lost 0 bases and 7 bases respectively, with 21 bases between them. The CDR3 is 17 residues long. CDR1 is LGHNA, CDR2 YNFKEQ, per germline. The CDR3 protein is CASSQEAVSGGRVTQYF. The CDR3 nucleotides are TGTGCCAGCAGCCAAGAAGCCGTTTCTGGAGGTCGGGTGACCCAGTACTTC.